A selection of T cell receptor beta chains follows, all from one sample in a study of cytomegalovirus exposure and HLA in healthy donors. Sequencing used immunoSEQ multiplex PCR; TCRdb keeps in-frame clones, though not all of them. This sample has around 170,000 clones; 76% occur once, and the top ten carry 1.5% to 2%. The sequenced sample consisted of PBMCs. The receptors come from a man between 18 and 29 years old in good health and CMV-seronegative. Each CDR3 is given with its conserved first and last residue. A D gene is named only where the DNA matches it firmly. The size entry is marked missing in some rows and otherwise reads once, few, many or a size class.

>.|.|TRBV7-9|TRBJ2-5
CASSERAYQETQYF
TGTGCCAGCAGCGAGAGGGCGTACCAAGAGACCCAGTACTTC
>.|.|TRBV7-2|TRBJ2-5
CASSPAALGEQYF
TGTGCCAGCAGCCCGGCGGCTTTGGGTGAGCAGTACTTC
>few|.|TRBV7-8|TRBJ2-3
CASSARELTDTQYF
TGTGCCAGCAGCGCCCGGGAGCTCACAGATACGCAGTATTTT
>.|TRBD1|TRBV28|TRBJ2-7
CASRRRTGAYEQYF
TGTGCCAGCAGACGGAGGACAGGGGCCTACGAGCAGTACTTC
>once|TRBD1|TRBV5-6|TRBJ1-5
CASSLGTGSLSNQPQHF
TGTGCCAGCAGCCTCGGGACAGGGTCCCTCTCTAATCAGCCCCAGCATTTT
>.|.|TRBV6-5|TRBJ1-1
CASSGGGVRTEAFF
TGTGCCAGCAGTGGGGGGGGTGTACGCACTGAAGCTTTCTTT
>.|.|TRBV27|TRBJ1-1
CASNEARAPSKNTEAFF
TGTGCCAGCAATGAGGCCAGGGCCCCTTCCAAGAACACTGAAGCTTTCTTT
>.|.|TRBV30|TRBJ1-6
CACFPGTYNSPLHF
TGTGCCTGTTTCCCGGGGACCTATAATTCACCCCTCCACTTT
>few|.|TRBV23-1|TRBJ2-1
CASSQCGGLSSYNEQFF
TGCGCCAGCAGTCAATGTGGCGGGCTAAGCTCCTACAATGAGCAGTTCTTC
>.|.|TRBV19|TRBJ1-4
CASSWSAGLDEKLFF
TGTGCCAGTAGTTGGTCGGCGGGCCTTGATGAAAAACTGTTTTTT
>.|TRBD1|TRBV6-6|TRBJ1-2
CASSQGTGRTFYGYTF
TGTGCCAGCAGCCAAGGGACAGGTCGAACATTCTATGGCTACACCTTC
>few|TRBD2|TRBV4-1|TRBJ2-1
CASSGGLAGGNEQFF
TGCGCCAGCAGCGGAGGACTAGCGGGGGGCAATGAGCAGTTCTTC